Listed below are T cell receptor beta chains from one sample, sequenced in a study of radiation and T cells in renal cell carcinoma. Repertoires were generated with immunoSEQ multiplex PCR, while TCRdb's copy carries only in-frame clones and drops some. The sample yields approximately 45,000 clones, approximately 83% seen once. The sequences come from blood, collected from a patient whose treatment included radiotherapy and nephrectomy. These receptors all come from a woman in her 70s with renal cell carcinoma. The CDR3 runs from the conserved cysteine through the conserved F or W. The order of the fields is clone size, V gene, CDR3 protein. Some rows mark clone size as missing; the rest say once, few, many or name a class of expanded clone.

>.|TRBV29-1
CSVVRSFQETQYF
>.|TRBV7-9
CASSVDRETDTQYF
>once|TRBV11-2
CASSFGPVQGTATYEQYF
>.|TRBV29-1
CSAGTSVLEGTDTQYF
>.|TRBV11-2
CASSLEQGLQPQHF
>.|TRBV7-3
CASSPGLAGFRDTQYF
>.|TRBV6-1
CASNPTVLAGKPQHF
>.|TRBV5-6
CASSFSAGWAGELFF
>few|TRBV7-2
CASSLKPDRGLYEQYF
>.|TRBV30
CAWSVSSNQPQHF
>.|TRBV29-1
CSSDRGHYNEQFF
>few|TRBV5-6
CASSSQETQYF
>.|TRBV7-9
CASSSTSEKLFF
>.|TRBV21-1
CASSKGLAGGFYEQYF
>.|TRBV5-4
CASSLAGARNEQFF
>.|TRBV5-1
CASTDSGNTIYF
>.|TRBV29-1
CSVKLAGGGYNEQFF
>.|TRBV6-1
CASSVGGNQPQHF
>once|TRBV7-7
CASSLAGGQGHSPLHF
>.|TRBV5-1
CASTRGEGAEYGYTF
>.|TRBV19
CATAQGRANEKLFF
>.|TRBV14
CASSQGRRGQYF
>.|TRBV19
CASSIWGSGANVLTF
>once|TRBV6-5
CASSYSGQGYNEQFF
>.|TRBV4-2
CASSQESTGSSYEQYF
>.|TRBV5-1
CASSGQTTNEKLFF
>.|TRBV5-1
CASSYHSSATGELFF
>.|TRBV5-4
CASSLEVGGDTQYF
>.|TRBV6-5
CASSPLGQGAHTF
>.|TRBV19
CASSIWPGPQHF
>.|TRBV7-2
CASSPGRGLPQHF
>.|TRBV18
CASSPWGDQETQYF
>.|TRBV6-5
CASSFSFGGAEEAFF
>.|TRBV5-4
CASSSKRTVQETQYF
>once|TRBV5-5
CASSLAGQDQPQHF
>.|TRBV4-2
CASSQETSSTDTQYF
>once|TRBV10-3
CAISETKTGRPSNQPQHF
>.|TRBV13
CASSPHPPGTGRFSGANVLTF
>.|TRBV2
CASSEEPRLEYEQYF
>few|TRBV7-5
CVRSLGWAGEDTGELFF
>.|TRBV2
CASRVRADTEAFF
>.|TRBV23-1
CASPRKGTGELFF
>.|TRBV5-1
CASSLSGTLVNEQFF
>.|TRBV7-7
CASSLSDGNGYEQYF
>.|TRBV9
CASSGGLAGYNEQFF
>.|TRBV5-1
CASRGQGANYGYTF
>.|TRBV27
CASSLSPGPVSDYEQYF
>.|TRBV5-1
CASSQTGVSGNTIYF
>.|TRBV5-1
CASSPSERAGELFF
>.|TRBV19
CASSTGDIAKRDEAFF